This is a list of T cell receptor beta chains from one sample in a study of shared clonotypes between healthy human individuals. The method was immunoSEQ multiplex PCR; TCRdb's version includes in-frame clones alone and lacks a portion of them. The repertoire holds about 1.1 million clones, about 84% seen once, with roughly 0.55% in the top ten. Sequencing was performed on memory CD4+ T cells from PBMCs. Every receptor here comes from a man between 18 and 35 years old in good health. Some clones in this sample may be carry-over from other donors' samples. Each CDR3 is given with its conserved first and last residue. A D gene is named only where the DNA matches it firmly. Not all rows give a size; the values are once, few, many and, for expanded clones, a class.

V gene: TRBV6-6
clone size: -
J gene: TRBJ2-2
D gene: TRBD1
CDR3 protein: CASGTGFNTGELFF
CDR3 DNA: TGTGCCAGCGGGACAGGATTTAACACCGGGGAGCTGTTTTTT

V gene: TRBV7-6
clone size: -
J gene: TRBJ1-2
D gene: TRBD1
CDR3 protein: CASSLEGGAGAYGYTF
CDR3 DNA: TGTGCCAGCAGCTTAGAAGGGGGCGCAGGAGCGTATGGCTACACCTTC

V gene: TRBV7-2
clone size: -
J gene: TRBJ1-1
D gene: TRBD1
CDR3 protein: CASRLRQGTEAFF
CDR3 DNA: TGTGCCAGCAGGCTCAGACAGGGGACTGAAGCTTTCTTT

V gene: TRBV14
clone size: -
J gene: TRBJ2-7
D gene: -
CDR3 protein: CASSPCWVEQYF
CDR3 DNA: TGTGCCAGCAGCCCCTGCTGGGTCGAGCAGTACTTC

V gene: TRBV6-6
clone size: -
J gene: TRBJ2-7
D gene: TRBD2
CDR3 protein: CASSYPGTSGYEQYF
CDR3 DNA: TGTGCCAGCAGTTACCCTGGGACTAGCGGCTACGAGCAGTACTTC

V gene: TRBV7-2
clone size: -
J gene: TRBJ1-2
D gene: -
CDR3 protein: CASSFMANYGYTF
CDR3 DNA: TGTGCCAGCAGCTTCATGGCGAACTATGGCTACACCTTC

V gene: TRBV6-6
clone size: -
J gene: TRBJ2-5
D gene: TRBD1
CDR3 protein: CASSPPRQGETQYF
CDR3 DNA: TGTGCCAGCAGTCCGCCGAGACAGGGGGAGACCCAGTACTTC

V gene: TRBV2
clone size: once
J gene: TRBJ2-1
D gene: -
CDR3 protein: CASRAGQLLYNEQFF
CDR3 DNA: TGTGCCAGCAGAGCGGGACAGCTCCTATACAATGAGCAGTTCTTC

V gene: TRBV9
clone size: -
J gene: TRBJ2-2
D gene: TRBD2
CDR3 protein: CASSVGAGRRTGELFF
CDR3 DNA: TGTGCCAGCAGCGTAGGAGCGGGGCGGCGAACCGGGGAGCTGTTTTTT

V gene: TRBV6-4
clone size: -
J gene: TRBJ2-5
D gene: -
CDR3 protein: CARGRDTQETQYF
CDR3 DNA: TGTGCCAGGGGCAGGGACACACAAGAGACCCAGTACTTC

V gene: TRBV18
clone size: -
J gene: TRBJ1-2
D gene: -
CDR3 protein: CASSPGRESRYTF
CDR3 DNA: TGTGCCAGCTCACCAGGTAGAGAATCTCGCTACACCTTC